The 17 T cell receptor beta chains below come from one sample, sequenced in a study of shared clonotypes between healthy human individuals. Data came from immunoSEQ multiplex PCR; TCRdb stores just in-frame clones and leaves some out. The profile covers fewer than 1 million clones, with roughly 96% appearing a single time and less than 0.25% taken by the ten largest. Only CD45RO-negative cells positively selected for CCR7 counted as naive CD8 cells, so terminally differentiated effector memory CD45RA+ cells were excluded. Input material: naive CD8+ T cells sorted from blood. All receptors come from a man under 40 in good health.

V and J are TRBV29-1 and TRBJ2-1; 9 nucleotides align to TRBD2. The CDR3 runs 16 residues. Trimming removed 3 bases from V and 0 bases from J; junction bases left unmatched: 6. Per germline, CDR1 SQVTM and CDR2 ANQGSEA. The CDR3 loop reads CSVEGTSFSSYNEQFF. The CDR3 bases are TGCAGCGTTGAGGGGACTAGCTTCAGCTCCTACAATGAGCAGTTCTTC.

CDR3 protein: CASKRDRLVGDTQYF. The CDR3 coding sequence is TGTGCCAGCAAACGCGACAGACTAGTTGGGGATACGCAGTATTTT. The rearrangement links TRBV27 to TRBJ2-3, with D perhaps matching TRBD2 (6 bases). The length of the CDR3 is 15 residues. Trimming took off 7 bases at V and 6 bases at J, with 20 bases between the two ends. From germline, CDR1 is MNHEY and CDR2 SMNVEV (reference sequence).

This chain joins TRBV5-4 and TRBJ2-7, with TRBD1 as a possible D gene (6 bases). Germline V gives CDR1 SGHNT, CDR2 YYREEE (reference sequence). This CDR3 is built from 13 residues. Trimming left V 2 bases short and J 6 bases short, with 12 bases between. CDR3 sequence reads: CASSLTGLGEQYF. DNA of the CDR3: TGTGCCAGCAGCTTAACAGGGCTAGGCGAGCAGTACTTC.

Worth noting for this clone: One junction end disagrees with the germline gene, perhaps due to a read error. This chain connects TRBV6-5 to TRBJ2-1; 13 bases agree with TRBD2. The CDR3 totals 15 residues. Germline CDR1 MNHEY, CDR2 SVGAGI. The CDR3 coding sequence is TGTGCCAGCAGTTACGGGACTAGCGGGACGAATGAGCAGCTCTTC. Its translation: CASSYGTSGTNEQLF.

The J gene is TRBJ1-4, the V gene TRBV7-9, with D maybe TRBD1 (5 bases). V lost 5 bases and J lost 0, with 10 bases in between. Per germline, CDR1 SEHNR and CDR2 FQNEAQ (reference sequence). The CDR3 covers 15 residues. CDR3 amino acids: CASSLPRATNEKLFF. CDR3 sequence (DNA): TGTGCCAGCAGCCTCCCCAGGGCAACTAATGAAAAACTGTTTTTT. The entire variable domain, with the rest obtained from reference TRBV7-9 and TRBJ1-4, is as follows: DTGVSQNPRHKITKRGQNVTFRCDPISEHNRLYWYRQTLGQGPEFLTYFQNEAQLEKSRLLSDRFSAERPKGSFSTLEIQRTEQGDSAMYLCASSLPRATNEKLFFGSGTQLSVL.

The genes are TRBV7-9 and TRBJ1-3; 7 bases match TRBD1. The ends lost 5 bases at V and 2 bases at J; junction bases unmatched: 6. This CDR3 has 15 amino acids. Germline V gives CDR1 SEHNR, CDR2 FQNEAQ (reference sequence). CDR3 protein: CASSLGTATGNTIYF. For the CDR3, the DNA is TGTGCCAGCAGCCTGGGGACAGCCACTGGAAACACCATATATTTT. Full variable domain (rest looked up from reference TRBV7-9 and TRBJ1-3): DTGVSQNPRHKITKRGQNVTFRCDPISEHNRLYWYRQTLGQGPEFLTYFQNEAQLEKSRLLSDRFSAERPKGSFSTLEIQRTEQGDSAMYLCASSLGTATGNTIYFGEGSWLTVV.

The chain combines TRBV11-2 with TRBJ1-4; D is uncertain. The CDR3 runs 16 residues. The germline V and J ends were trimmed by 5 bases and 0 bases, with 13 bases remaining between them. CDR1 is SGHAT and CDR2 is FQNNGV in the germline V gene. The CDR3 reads CASSPPPRTTNEKLFF. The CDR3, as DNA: TGTGCCAGCAGCCCTCCCCCGAGGACAACTAATGAAAAACTGTTTTTT.

The CDR3 loop reads CASSLGSTDTQYF. CDR3 in DNA: TGTGCCAGCAGCTTGGGTAGCACAGATACGCAGTATTTT. The V gene is TRBV7-3, the J gene TRBJ2-3, with D unclear. This CDR3 is 13 amino acids long. Germline-derived CDR1 and CDR2 are SGHTA and FQGTGA. V lost 3 bases and J lost 0, with 4 bases in between.

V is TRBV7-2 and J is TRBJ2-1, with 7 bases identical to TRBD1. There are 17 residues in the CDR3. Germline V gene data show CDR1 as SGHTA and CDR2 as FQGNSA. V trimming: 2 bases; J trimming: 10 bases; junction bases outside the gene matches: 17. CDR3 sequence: CASSLNPGQTLFREQFF. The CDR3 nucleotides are TGTGCCAGCAGCTTAAACCCGGGACAGACTCTTTTTAGAGAGCAGTTCTTC. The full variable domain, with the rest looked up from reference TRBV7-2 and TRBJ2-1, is GAGVSQSPSNKVTEKGKDVELRCDPISGHTALYWYRQSLGQGLEFLIYFQGNSAPDKSGLPSDRFSAERTGGSVSTLTIQRTQQEDSAVYLCASSLNPGQTLFREQFFGPGTRLTVL.

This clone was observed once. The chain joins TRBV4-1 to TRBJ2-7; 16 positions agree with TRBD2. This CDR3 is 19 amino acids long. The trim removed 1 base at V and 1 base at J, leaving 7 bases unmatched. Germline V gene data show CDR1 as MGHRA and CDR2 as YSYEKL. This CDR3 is CASSQVPGLAGGLSYEQYF. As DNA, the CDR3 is TGCGCCAGCAGCCAAGTCCCGGGACTAGCGGGAGGGCTATCCTACGAGCAGTACTTC.

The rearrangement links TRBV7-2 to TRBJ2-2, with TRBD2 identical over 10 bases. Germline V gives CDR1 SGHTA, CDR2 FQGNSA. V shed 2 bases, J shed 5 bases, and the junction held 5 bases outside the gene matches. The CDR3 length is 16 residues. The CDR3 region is CASSLRGLAFTGELFF. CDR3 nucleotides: TGTGCCAGCAGCTTAAGGGGACTAGCGTTTACCGGGGAGCTGTTTTTT. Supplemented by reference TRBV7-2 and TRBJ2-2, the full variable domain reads GAGVSQSPSNKVTEKGKDVELRCDPISGHTALYWYRQSLGQGLEFLIYFQGNSAPDKSGLPSDRFSAERTGGSVSTLTIQRTQQEDSAVYLCASSLRGLAFTGELFFGEGSRLTVL.

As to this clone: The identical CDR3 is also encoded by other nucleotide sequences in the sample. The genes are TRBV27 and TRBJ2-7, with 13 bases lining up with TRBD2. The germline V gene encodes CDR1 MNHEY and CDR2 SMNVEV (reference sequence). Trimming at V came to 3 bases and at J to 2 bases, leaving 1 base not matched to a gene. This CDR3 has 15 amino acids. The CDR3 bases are TGTGCCAGCAGTTTTGGACTAGCGGGAGCCTACGAGCAGTACTTC. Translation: CASSFGLAGAYEQYF.

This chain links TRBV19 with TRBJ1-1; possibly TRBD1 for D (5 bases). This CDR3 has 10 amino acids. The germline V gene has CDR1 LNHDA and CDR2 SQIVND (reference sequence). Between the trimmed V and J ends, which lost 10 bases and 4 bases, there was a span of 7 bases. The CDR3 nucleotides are TGTGCCATGGGGGGCACTGAAGCTTTCTTT. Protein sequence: CAMGGTEAFF.

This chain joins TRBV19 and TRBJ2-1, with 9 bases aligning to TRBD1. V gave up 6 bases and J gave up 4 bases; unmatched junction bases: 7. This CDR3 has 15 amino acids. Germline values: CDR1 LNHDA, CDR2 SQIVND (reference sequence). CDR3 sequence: CASSLTGGFYNEQFF. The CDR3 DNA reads TGTGCCAGTAGCCTTACAGGGGGCTTTTACAATGAGCAGTTCTTC.

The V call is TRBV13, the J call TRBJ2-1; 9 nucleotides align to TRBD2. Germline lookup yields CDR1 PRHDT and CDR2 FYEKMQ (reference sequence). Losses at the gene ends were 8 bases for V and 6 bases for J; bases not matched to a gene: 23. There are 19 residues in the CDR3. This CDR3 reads CASCPVSSGTIHGPNEQFF. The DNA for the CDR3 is TGTGCCAGCTGCCCCGTGTCTAGCGGGACCATTCATGGTCCCAATGAGCAGTTCTTC. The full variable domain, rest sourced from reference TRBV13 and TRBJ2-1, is AAGVIQSPRHLIKEKRETATLKCYPIPRHDTVYWYQQGPGQDPQFLISFYEKMQSDKGSIPDRFSAQQFSDYHSELNMSSLELGDSALYFCASCPVSSGTIHGPNEQFFGPGTRLTVL.

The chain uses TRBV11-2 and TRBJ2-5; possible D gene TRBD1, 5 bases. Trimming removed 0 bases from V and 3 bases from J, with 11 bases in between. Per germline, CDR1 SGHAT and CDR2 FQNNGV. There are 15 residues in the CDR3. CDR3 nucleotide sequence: TGTGCCAGCAGCTTAGAGCATGCCAGGGAAGAGACCCAGTACTTC. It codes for CASSLEHAREETQYF.

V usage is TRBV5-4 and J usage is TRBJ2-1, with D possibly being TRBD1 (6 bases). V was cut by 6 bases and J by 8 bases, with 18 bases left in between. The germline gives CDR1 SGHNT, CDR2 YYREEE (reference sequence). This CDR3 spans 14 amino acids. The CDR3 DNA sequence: TGTGCCAGCAACGACCCTTCGAAGGGGGATGAGCAGTTCTTC. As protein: CASNDPSKGDEQFF.